These 3 T cell receptor beta chains were all obtained from the same sample, sequenced in a study of T cell responses to AZD1222 COVID-19 vaccine. Profiling relied on immunoSEQ multiplex PCR, and the TCRdb table lists in-frame clones only, not all of them. This sample yields 85,000 or so clones, of which about 86% are seen a single time; approximately 5.6% belongs to the top ten. This sample comprised peripheral blood, obtained 28 days after the second AZD1222 dose. These receptors originate from an adult who received the AZD1222 COVID-19 vaccine.

This chain connects TRBV12-3 or TRBV12-4 to TRBJ2-6; D unresolved. V lost 3 bases and J 10 bases, leaving 10 bases between the germline ends. This CDR3 contains 13 residues. DNA of the CDR3: TGTGCCAGCAGTTTTGGCCCCCAAAACGTCCTGACTTTC. The encoded protein is CASSFGPQNVLTF.

The genes are TRBV30 and TRBJ2-3, with D unclear. The CDR3 sequence is 12 residues long. Trimming stripped 3 bases from V and 6 bases from J, with 10 bases between. Germline lookup yields CDR1 GTSNPN and CDR2 SVGIG (reference sequence). DNA of the CDR3: TGTGCCTGGAGGGGTAGTATGGATACGCAGTATTTT. Its protein product is CAWRGSMDTQYF.

V and J are TRBV5-1 and TRBJ2-7; D remains ambiguous. The germline CDR1 and CDR2 sequences are SGHRS and YFSETQ. V lost 0 bases and J 2 bases, leaving 9 bases between the germline ends. This CDR3 region has 14 residues. CDR3 region: CASSLEPTPYEQYF. In nucleotides, the CDR3 is TGCGCCAGCAGCTTGGAACCGACCCCCTACGAGCAGTACTTC.